The present entry profiles one TCR beta chain with its context. This entry is derived from a study of blood T cell repertoires in COVID-19. At the level of the study: PBMCs, B-cell-depleted T cells, or T cells were the source of the cDNA or gDNA that made up the material.

CDR3 size: 15 residues. Trimming shortened V by 1 base and J by 3 bases, and 11 bases separated the two germline ends. The germline V gene has CDR1 SGHRS and CDR2 YFSETQ. Source study methods: The authors estimated nucleated cell counts from reference gene primer amplification. The protocol was immunoSEQ multiplex PCR, while the TCRdb copy is restricted to in-frame clones and leaves out a portion. From that table come the V and J calls and clone size; the DNA was used to work out D and trimming. This sample has fewer than 450,000 clones, with nearly 90% found just once. The source material was PBMCs or T cells enriched from blood (not recorded which). The V gene is TRBV5-1, the J gene TRBJ2-1; tentative D call: TRBD2 (5 bases). The source of this sequence is a woman in her thirties or forties with acute COVID-19. The CDR3 reads CASSLIGGYYNEQFF. In DNA, the CDR3 is TGCGCCAGCAGCTTGATCGGAGGCTACTACAATGAGCAGTTCTTC.